Given below is one T cell receptor (beta chain) in context. Antigen: not known. This record belongs to a study of shared clonotypes between healthy human individuals. General study points: Generally, estimated richness proved larger in naive subsets than it did in memory subsets.

After removal of 3 bases from V and 2 bases from J, the junction contained 14 bases not matched to a gene. This CDR3 has 18 amino acids. Germline-derived CDR1 and CDR2 are SGHDN and FVKESK. The data were produced by immunoSEQ multiplex PCR, yet TCRdb's version contains in-frame clones alone and is incomplete. The sample lists about 2.5 million clones; around 93% were seen once. Among the donors, all were Caucasian adults who lived in Nashville, Tennessee. Negatively enriched CD4+ T cells were divided by CD45RA into naive and memory. The material sequenced was naive CD4+ T cells from PBMCs. Subset specified: CD45RA+ positively selected. This chain links TRBV14 with TRBJ2-3, with TRBD1 matching over 7 bases. The receptor comes from a young man in good health. Some clones in this sample may be carry-over from other donors' samples. CDR3 in amino acids: CASSQFTKGTELTDTQYF. Here the CDR3 DNA reads TGTGCCAGCAGCCAGTTCACGAAGGGGACAGAACTCACAGATACGCAGTATTTT.